The 4 T cell receptor beta chains presented below share a single source sample, sequenced in a study of blood T cell repertoires in COVID-19. Repertoires were generated with immunoSEQ multiplex PCR, while TCRdb's copy carries only in-frame clones and drops some. The data hold about 170,000 clones, with around 86% observed a single time. Material for sequencing was peripheral blood. All receptors come from a woman of 80 years or more in a cohort sampled during active or convalescent COVID-19.

J is TRBJ1-1 and V is TRBV6-5; 9 bases are a match to TRBD1. The germline V gene encodes CDR1 MNHEY and CDR2 SVGAGI. Unmatched junction bases numbered 6, after V lost 4 bases and J lost 0 bases. CDR3 length equals 16 residues. The CDR3 coding sequence is TGTGCCAGCAGTTCGGGACAGGGCCTGTTGAACACTGAAGCTTTCTTT. It codes for CASSSGQGLLNTEAFF.

The rearrangement uses TRBV28 and TRBJ2-5, with 12 bases identical to TRBD2. V shed 6 bases, J shed 4 bases, and the junction held 9 bases outside the gene matches. The CDR3 extends over 16 amino acids. CDR1 and CDR2 from the germline V gene are MDHEN and SYDVKM. The DNA of the CDR3 is TGTGCCAGCAGCCCTTTACTAGCGGGGGGCCTAGAGACCCAGTACTTC. Its protein is CASSPLLAGGLETQYF.

This chain connects TRBV7-8 to TRBJ2-5; a possible D gene is TRBD1 (5 bases). Germline CDR1 SGHVS, CDR2 FQNEAQ. V dropped 1 base and J dropped 0 bases, with 12 bases sitting between them. The CDR3 covers 16 residues. CDR3 sequence reads: CASSLEPTDYQETQYF. DNA for the CDR3: TGTGCCAGCAGCTTAGAACCGACAGACTACCAAGAGACCCAGTACTTC.

The rearrangement links TRBV19 to TRBJ1-5, with D hard to call. CDR3 length: 15 residues. Deletions cut 3 bases from V and 6 bases from J, with 15 bases between. Germline V gene data show CDR1 as LNHDA and CDR2 as SQIVND (reference sequence). The CDR3 is CASSIAGDVGQPQHF. In DNA, the CDR3 is TGTGCCAGTAGTATTGCCGGGGATGTCGGTCAGCCCCAGCATTTT.